The clone carrying this T cell receptor (beta chain) has more than one count but fewer than ten. This entry comes from a study of tumor and adjacent non-tumor tissue in lung cancer. No cell sorting was done before RNA was extracted from the tissue. Germline CDR1 reads SEHNR; CDR2 reads FQNEAQ (reference sequence). This CDR3 contains 15 residues. Germline trimming cut 5 bases from V and 7 bases from J; bases unmatched to any gene: 8. Three rounds of nested PCR, following a modified ARM-PCR protocol, produced the TCRbeta library. A single record per CDR3 protein comes from TCRdb applying MiXCR to the multiplex PCR reads. This sample yields around 210,000 distinct CDR3 sequences, of which around 71% are seen a single time; about 23% belongs to the top ten.

This TCR came from a man aged 60 to 69 with non-small cell lung cancer. Material: lung tumor tissue. The J gene is TRBJ1-6, the V gene TRBV7-9, with TRBD1 matching 7 bases. CDR3 loop: CASSPPGTENSPLHF. DNA of the CDR3: TGTGCCAGCAGCCCCCCCGGGACAGAGAATTCACCCCTCCACTTT.